This passage covers 2 T cell receptor beta chains from one sample sequenced in a study of breast tumors, draining lymph nodes, adjacent tissues. TCRdb itself ran the multiplex PCR reads through MiXCR, one entry per CDR3 protein. The sample has about 150,000 distinct CDR3 sequences, 20% to 25% seen once. Breast cancer patients provided tissue from their axillary draining lymph nodes. The sequenced sample was axillary lymph node tissue. Every receptor here comes from a female donor with breast cancer. Some clones in this sample may be carry-over from other donors' samples.

V gene TRBV19 combines with J gene TRBJ2-3; weak D call: TRBD1 (6 bases). This CDR3 has 15 residues. V lost 4 bases and J 0 bases, leaving 11 bases between the germline ends. Germline assignment: CDR1 LNHDA and CDR2 SQIVND (reference sequence). The CDR3 is CASSRDTSSTDTQYF. The CDR3 DNA sequence: TGTGCCAGTAGTAGGGACACTTCTAGCACAGATACGCAGTATTTT.

About this clonotype itself: This may be a read error, as it is one base from a much larger clone. The rearrangement links TRBV20-1 to TRBJ2-3, with 7 bases matching TRBD2. The CDR3 is 14 residues long. Germline V lookup: CDR1 DFQATT, CDR2 SNEGSKA (reference sequence). CDR3 bases: TGCAGTGCTAGAGATCGCGCGGGAGCAGATACGCAGTGTTTT. Encoded protein: CSARDRAGADTQCF.